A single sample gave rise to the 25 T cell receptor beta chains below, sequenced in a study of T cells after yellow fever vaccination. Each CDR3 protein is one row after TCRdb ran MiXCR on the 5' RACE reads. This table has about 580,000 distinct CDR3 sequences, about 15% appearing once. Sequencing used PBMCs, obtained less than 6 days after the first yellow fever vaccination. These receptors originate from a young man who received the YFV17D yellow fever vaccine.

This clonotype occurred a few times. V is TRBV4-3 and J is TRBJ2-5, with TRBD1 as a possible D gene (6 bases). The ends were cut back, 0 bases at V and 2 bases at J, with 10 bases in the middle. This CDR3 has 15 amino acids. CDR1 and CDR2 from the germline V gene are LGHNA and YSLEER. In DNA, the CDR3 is TGCGCCAGCAGCCAAGAAAGGGGGATACAAGAGACCCAGTACTTC. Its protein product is CASSQERGIQETQYF.

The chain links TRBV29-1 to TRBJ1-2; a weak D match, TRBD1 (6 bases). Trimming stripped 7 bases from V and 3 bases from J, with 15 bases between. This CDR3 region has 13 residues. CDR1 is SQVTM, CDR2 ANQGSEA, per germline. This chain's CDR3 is CSGKDSADYGYTF. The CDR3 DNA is TGCAGCGGAAAGGACAGCGCCGACTATGGCTACACCTTC.

DNA for the CDR3: TGCAGCACGAAGGGAATCGGGAATGAGCAGTACTTC. This translates into CSTKGIGNEQYF. The V call is TRBV29-1, the J call TRBJ2-7; D is perhaps TRBD2 (5 bases). Between the trimmed V and J ends, which lost 8 bases and 7 bases, there was a span of 18 bases. Per the germline V gene, CDR1 is SQVTM and CDR2 is ANQGSEA. This CDR3 spans 12 amino acids.

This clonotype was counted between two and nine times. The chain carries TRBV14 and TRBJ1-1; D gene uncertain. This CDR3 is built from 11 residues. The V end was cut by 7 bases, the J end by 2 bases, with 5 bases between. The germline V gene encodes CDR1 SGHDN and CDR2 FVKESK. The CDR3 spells CASIKNTEAFF. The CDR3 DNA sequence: TGTGCCAGCATAAAAAACACTGAAGCTTTCTTT. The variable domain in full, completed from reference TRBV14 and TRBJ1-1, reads EAGVTQFPSHSVIEKGQTVTLRCDPISGHDNLYWYRRVMGKEIKFLLHFVKESKQDESGMPNNRFLAERTGGTYSTLKVQPAELEDSGVYFCASIKNTEAFFGQGTRLTVV.

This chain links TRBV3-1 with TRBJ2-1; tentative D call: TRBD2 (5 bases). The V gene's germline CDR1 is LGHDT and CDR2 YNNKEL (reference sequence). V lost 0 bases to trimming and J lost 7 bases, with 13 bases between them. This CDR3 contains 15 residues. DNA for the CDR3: TGTGCCAGCAGCCAAGATAAGAGGGCTTGGAATGAGCAGTTCTTC. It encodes CASSQDKRAWNEQFF.

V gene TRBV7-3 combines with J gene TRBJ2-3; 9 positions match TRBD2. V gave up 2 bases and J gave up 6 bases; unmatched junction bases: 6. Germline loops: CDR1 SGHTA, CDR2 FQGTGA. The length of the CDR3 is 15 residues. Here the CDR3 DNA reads TGTGCCAGCAGCTTAGCGGGGGGGACTGCGGATACGCAGTATTTT. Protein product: CASSLAGGTADTQYF.

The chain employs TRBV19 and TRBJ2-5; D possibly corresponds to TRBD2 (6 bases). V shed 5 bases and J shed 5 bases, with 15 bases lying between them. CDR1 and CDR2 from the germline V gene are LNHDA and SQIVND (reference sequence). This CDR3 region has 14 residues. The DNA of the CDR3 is TGTGCCAGTAGTTCCCTAGCGAGTTCGGAGACCCAGTACTTC. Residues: CASSSLASSETQYF.

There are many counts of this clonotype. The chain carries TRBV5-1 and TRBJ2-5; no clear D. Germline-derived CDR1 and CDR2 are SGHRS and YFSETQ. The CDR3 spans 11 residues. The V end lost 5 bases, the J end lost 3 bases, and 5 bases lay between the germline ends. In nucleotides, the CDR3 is TGCGCCAGCAGTGCTAAAGAGACCCAGTACTTC. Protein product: CASSAKETQYF.

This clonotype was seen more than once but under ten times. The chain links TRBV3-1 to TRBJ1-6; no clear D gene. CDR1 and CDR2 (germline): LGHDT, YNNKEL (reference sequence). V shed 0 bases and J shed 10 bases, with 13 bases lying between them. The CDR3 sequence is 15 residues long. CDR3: CASSQEPGSGSPLHF. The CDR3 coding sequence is TGTGCCAGCAGCCAAGAGCCGGGGTCAGGATCACCCCTCCACTTT. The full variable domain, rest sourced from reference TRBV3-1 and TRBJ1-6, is DTAVSQTPKYLVTQMGNDKSIKCEQNLGHDTMYWYKQDSKKFLKIMFSYNNKELIINETVPNRFSPKSPDKAHLNLHINSLELGDSAVYFCASSQEPGSGSPLHFGNGTRLTVT.

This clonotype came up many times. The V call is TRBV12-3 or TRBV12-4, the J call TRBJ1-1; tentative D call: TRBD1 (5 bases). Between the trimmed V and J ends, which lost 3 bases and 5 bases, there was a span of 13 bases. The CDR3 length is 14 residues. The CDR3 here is CASSFTGWGTEAFF. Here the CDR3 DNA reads TGTGCCAGCAGTTTTACAGGCTGGGGTACTGAAGCTTTCTTT.

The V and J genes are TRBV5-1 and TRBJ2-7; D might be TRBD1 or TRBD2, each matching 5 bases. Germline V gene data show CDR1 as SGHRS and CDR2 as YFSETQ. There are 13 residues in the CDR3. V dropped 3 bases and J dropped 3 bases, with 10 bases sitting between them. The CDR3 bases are TGCGCCAGCAGCTCGGGACCTGACTACGAGCAGTACGTC. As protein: CASSSGPDYEQYV.

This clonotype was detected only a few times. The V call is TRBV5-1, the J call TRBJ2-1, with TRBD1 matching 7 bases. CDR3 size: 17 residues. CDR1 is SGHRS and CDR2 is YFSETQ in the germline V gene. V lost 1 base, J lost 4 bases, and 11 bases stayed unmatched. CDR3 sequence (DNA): TGCGCCAGCAGCTTGATTCCCCCGGGACAGCTATACAATGAGCAGTTCTTC. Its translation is CASSLIPPGQLYNEQFF. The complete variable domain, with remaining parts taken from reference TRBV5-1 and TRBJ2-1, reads KAGVTQTPRYLIKTRGQQVTLSCSPISGHRSVSWYQQTPGQGLQFLFEYFSETQRNKGNFPGRFSGRQFSNSRSEMNVSTLELGDSALYLCASSLIPPGQLYNEQFFGPGTRLTVL.

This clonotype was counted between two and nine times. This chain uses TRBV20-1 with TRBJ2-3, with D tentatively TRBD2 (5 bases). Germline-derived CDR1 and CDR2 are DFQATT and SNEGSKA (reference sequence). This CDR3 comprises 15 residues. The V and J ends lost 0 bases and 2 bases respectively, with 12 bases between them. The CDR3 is CSARDPAAVTDTQYF. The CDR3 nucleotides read TGCAGTGCTAGAGATCCGGCAGCGGTCACAGATACGCAGTATTTT.

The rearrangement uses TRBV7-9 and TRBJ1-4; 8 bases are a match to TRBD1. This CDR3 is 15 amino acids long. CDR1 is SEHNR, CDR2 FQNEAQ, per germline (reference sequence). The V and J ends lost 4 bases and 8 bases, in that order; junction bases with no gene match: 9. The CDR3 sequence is CASSSRTGRTEKLFF. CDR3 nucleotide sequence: TGTGCCAGCAGCTCCCGGACAGGGCGAACAGAAAAACTGTTTTTT.

The chain's CDR3 is CASSLRRDLSGYGYTF. CDR3 DNA sequence: TGTGCCAGCAGCTTAAGAAGGGACCTCTCTGGCTATGGCTACACCTTC. V usage is TRBV7-8 and J usage is TRBJ1-2; TRBD1 is a possible D gene (5 bases). CDR1 SGHVS and CDR2 FQNEAQ come from the germline V gene. CDR3 length: 16 residues. Trimming removed 2 bases at V and 4 bases at J, with 17 bases between. Full variable domain (rest looked up from reference TRBV7-8 and TRBJ1-2): GAGVSQSPRYKVAKRGQDVALRCDPISGHVSLFWYQQALGQGPEFLTYFQNEAQLDKSGLPSDRFFAERPEGSVSTLKIQRTQQEDSAVYLCASSLRRDLSGYGYTFGSGTRLTVV.

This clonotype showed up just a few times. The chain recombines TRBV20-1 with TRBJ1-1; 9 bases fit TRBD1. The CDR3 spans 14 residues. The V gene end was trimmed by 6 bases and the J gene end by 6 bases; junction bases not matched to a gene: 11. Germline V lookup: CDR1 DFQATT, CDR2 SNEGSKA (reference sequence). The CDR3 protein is CSASTGTGLPEAFF. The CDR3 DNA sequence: TGCAGTGCCAGTACCGGGACAGGGTTGCCTGAAGCTTTCTTT.

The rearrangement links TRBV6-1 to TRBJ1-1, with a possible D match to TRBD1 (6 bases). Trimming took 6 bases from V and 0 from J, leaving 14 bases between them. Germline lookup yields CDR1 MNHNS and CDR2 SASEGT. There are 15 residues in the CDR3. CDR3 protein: CASRTTGTMNTEAFF. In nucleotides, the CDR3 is TGTGCCAGCAGGACGACAGGAACCATGAACACTGAAGCTTTCTTT.

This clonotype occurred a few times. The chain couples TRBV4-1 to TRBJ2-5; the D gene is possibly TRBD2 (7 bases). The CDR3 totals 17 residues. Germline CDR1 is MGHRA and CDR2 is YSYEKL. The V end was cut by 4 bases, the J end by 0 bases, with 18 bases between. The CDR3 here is CASSPPGRGGHQETQYF. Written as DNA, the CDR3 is TGCGCCAGCAGCCCCCCTGGTCGCGGGGGCCACCAAGAGACCCAGTACTTC.

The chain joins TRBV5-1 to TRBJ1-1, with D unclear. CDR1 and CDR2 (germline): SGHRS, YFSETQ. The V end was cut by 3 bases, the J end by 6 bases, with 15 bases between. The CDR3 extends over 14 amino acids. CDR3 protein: CASSSDSGYAEAFF. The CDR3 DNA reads TGCGCCAGCAGCTCCGACTCAGGCTACGCTGAAGCTTTCTTT.

CDR3 sequence (DNA): TGCAGTGCTAGCGGGTTGGGAGGCGAGACCCAGTACTTC. Amino acids: CSASGLGGETQYF. The chain joins TRBV20-1 to TRBJ2-5, with D tentatively TRBD2 (6 bases). CDR3 length: 13 residues. Trimming left V 3 bases short and J 5 bases short, with 13 bases between. Germline values: CDR1 DFQATT, CDR2 SNEGSKA (reference sequence).

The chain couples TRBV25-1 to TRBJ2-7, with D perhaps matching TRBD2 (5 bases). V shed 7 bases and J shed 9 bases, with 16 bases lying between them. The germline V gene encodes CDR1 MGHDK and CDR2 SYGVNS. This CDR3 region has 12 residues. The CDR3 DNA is TGTGCCAGCACCCCCCCGGGCGGGCCGCAGTACGTC. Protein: CASTPPGGPQYV.

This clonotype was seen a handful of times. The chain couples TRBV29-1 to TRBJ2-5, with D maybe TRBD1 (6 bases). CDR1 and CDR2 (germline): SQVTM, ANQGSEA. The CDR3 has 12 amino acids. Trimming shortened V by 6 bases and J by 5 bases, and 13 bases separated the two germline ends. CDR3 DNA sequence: TGCAGCGTAGCCGGGACACGGGAGACCCAGTACTTC. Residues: CSVAGTRETQYF.

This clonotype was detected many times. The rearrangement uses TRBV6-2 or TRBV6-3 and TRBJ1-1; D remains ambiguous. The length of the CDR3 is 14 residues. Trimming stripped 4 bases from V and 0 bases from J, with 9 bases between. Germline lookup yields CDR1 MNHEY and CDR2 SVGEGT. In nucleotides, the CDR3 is TGTGCCAGCAGTTCGGACGGCATGAACACTGAAGCTTTCTTT. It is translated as CASSSDGMNTEAFF.

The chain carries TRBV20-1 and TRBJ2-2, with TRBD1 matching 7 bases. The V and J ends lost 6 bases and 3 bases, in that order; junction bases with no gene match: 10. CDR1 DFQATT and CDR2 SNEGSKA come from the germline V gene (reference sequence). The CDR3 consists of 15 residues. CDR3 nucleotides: TGCAGTGCCCAACCGACAGGGCGATACACCGGGGAGCTGTTTTTT. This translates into CSAQPTGRYTGELFF.

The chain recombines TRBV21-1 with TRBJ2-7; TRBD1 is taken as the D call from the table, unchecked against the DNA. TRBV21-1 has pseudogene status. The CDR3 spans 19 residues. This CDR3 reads CASSLQAGTGGAGCYEQYV. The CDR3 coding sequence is TGTGCCAGCAGCCTCCAAGCCGGGACAGGGGGCGCAGGGTGTTACGAGCAGTACGTC.